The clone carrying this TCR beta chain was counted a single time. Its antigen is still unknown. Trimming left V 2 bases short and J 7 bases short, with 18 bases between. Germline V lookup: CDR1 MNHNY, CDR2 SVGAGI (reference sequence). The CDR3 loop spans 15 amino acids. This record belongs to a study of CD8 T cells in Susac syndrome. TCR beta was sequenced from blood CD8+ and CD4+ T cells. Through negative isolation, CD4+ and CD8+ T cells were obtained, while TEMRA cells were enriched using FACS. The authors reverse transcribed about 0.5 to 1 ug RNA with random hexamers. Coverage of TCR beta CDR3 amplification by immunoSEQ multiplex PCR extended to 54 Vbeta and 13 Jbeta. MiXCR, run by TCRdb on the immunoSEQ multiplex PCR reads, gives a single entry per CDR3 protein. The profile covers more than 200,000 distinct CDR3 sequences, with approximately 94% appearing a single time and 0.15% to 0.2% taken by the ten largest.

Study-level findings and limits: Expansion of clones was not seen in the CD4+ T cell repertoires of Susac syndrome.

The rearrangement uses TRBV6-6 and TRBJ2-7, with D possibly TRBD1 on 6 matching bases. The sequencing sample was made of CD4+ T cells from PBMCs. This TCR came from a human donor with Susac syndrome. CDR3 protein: CASSYGTRTVKEQYF. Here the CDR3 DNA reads TGTGCCAGCAGTTACGGAACCCGGACAGTCAAGGAGCAGTACTTC.